Listed below are T cell receptor beta chains from one sample, sequenced in a study of blood T cell repertoires in COVID-19. Measured with immunoSEQ multiplex PCR; TCRdb has only the in-frame clones, and not every one. In the table there are about 240,000 clones, about four fifths of which are singletons. What was sequenced was peripheral blood. The receptors originated from a woman aged 18-29 years with acute or convalescent COVID-19. Both conserved end residues are part of each CDR3. The order of the fields is J gene, V gene, D gene, clone size, CDR3 DNA, CDR3 protein. A D gene is named only where the DNA matches it firmly. Some rows have no size entry. The others give once, few or many, or a class for an expanded clone.

>TRBJ2-2|TRBV5-1|NA|NA
TGCGCCAGCAGCTTGGACAGGGTTTTCGGGGAGCTGTTTTTT
CASSLDRVFGELFF
>TRBJ1-5|TRBV6-5|TRBD1|NA
TGTGCCAGCAGGCGCGGACAGGGATTCAATCAGCCCCAGCATTTT
CASRRGQGFNQPQHF
>TRBJ1-6|TRBV13|NA|NA
TGTGCCAGCAGCCCGGGAGGGGAAGGGGCTAATTCACCCCTCCACTTT
CASSPGGEGANSPLHF
>TRBJ2-7|TRBV6-2/TRBV6-3|TRBD1|NA
TGTGCCAGCAGTACCCCGGGACAGGGTCCCTACGAGCAGTACTTC
CASSTPGQGPYEQYF
>TRBJ1-6|TRBV7-6|NA|NA
TGTGCCAGCAGCTTAGCGCGTGACAGAGCAGGCCCCTATAATTCACCCCTCCACTTT
CASSLARDRAGPYNSPLHF
>TRBJ2-1|TRBV5-1|NA|NA
TGCGCCAGCAGCTGGGGCGAGACCTACAATGAGCAGTTCTTC
CASSWGETYNEQFF
>TRBJ2-7|TRBV4-3|TRBD2|NA
TGCGCCAGCAGCCAAGGAGGACTAGCGGGAGGCTCCCCCTACGAGCAGTACTTC
CASSQGGLAGGSPYEQYF
>TRBJ2-5|TRBV18|TRBD2|NA
TGTGCCAGCTCACCGGCTGGGGGGGAAGAGACCCAGTACTTC
CASSPAGGEETQYF
>TRBJ1-1|TRBV29-1|NA|NA
TGCAGCGCTAGACAGATTGAAGCTTTCTTT
CSARQIEAFF
>TRBJ1-5|TRBV6-2/TRBV6-3|TRBD1|NA
TGTGCCAGCAGTTACTCGACGGGAGGGGGCGGACAGCCCCAGCATTTT
CASSYSTGGGGQPQHF
>TRBJ1-5|TRBV7-8|NA|few
TGTGCCAGCAGCTATATGGGGGCGCGGAGCAATCAGCCCCAGCATTTT
CASSYMGARSNQPQHF
>TRBJ1-2|TRBV19|NA|NA
TGTGCCAGTAGTATAGTAGGGCTACAGGAGAAGTCGGGTGGCTACACCTTC
CASSIVGLQEKSGGYTF
>TRBJ2-7|TRBV24-1|TRBD2|NA
TGTGCCACCGGGCTGGGGGGGGAGCAGTACTTC
CATGLGGEQYF
>TRBJ2-1|TRBV19|NA|NA
TGTGCCAGTAGCCGGCTCTCGGGCACTAGCTCCTACAATGAGCAGTTCTTC
CASSRLSGTSSYNEQFF
>TRBJ2-2|TRBV2|NA|NA
TGTGCCAGCAGTGCTAGGGGGAACACCGGGGAGCTGTTTTTT
CASSARGNTGELFF
>TRBJ2-5|TRBV29-1|TRBD1|NA
TGCAGCGCCTGGGACAGTAAAGGGGTTGAGACCCAGTACTTC
CSAWDSKGVETQYF
>TRBJ1-1|TRBV6-2/TRBV6-3|TRBD1|NA
TGTGCCAGCAGTCCCACAGGGGAAAACACTGAAGCTTTCTTT
CASSPTGENTEAFF
>TRBJ2-5|TRBV4-2|NA|NA
TGTGCCAGCAGCCCCCCCGGAGTTCAAGAGACCCAGTACTTC
CASSPPGVQETQYF
>TRBJ2-5|TRBV4-1|TRBD2|NA
TGCGCCAGCAGCCCCGGTGATGGGACTAGCGGGCCGCTTCAAGAGACCCAGTACTTC
CASSPGDGTSGPLQETQYF
>TRBJ2-7|TRBV19|TRBD1|NA
TGTGCCAGTAGTATCCGGGACAGGGCCTACGAGCAGTACTTC
CASSIRDRAYEQYF
>TRBJ1-2|TRBV27|TRBD1|NA
TGTGCCAGCAGGACAGGGGGCGTCAGTGGCTACACCTTC
CASRTGGVSGYTF
>TRBJ1-3|TRBV29-1|NA|NA
TGCAGCGTTGAAATAGGGGCCGGGAACACCATATATTTT
CSVEIGAGNTIYF
>TRBJ2-5|TRBV7-9|NA|NA
TGTGCCAGCAGCTCCCGGGAGACCCAGTACTTC
CASSSRETQYF
>TRBJ1-3|TRBV5-6|NA|NA
TGTGCCAGCAGCTGGGGCGGAAACACCATATATTTT
CASSWGGNTIYF
>TRBJ2-3|TRBV11-2|TRBD2|NA
TGTGCCAGCAGCTGGGGGGGGGATACAGATACGCAGTATTTT
CASSWGGDTDTQYF
>TRBJ2-7|TRBV7-9|TRBD1|NA
TGTGCCAGCAGCCAACGGGACAGGGGAGCCTACGAGCAGTACTTC
CASSQRDRGAYEQYF
>TRBJ1-4|TRBV5-1|NA|few
TGCGCCAGCAGCTTGGACGGGAACAAACTGTTTTTT
CASSLDGNKLFF
>TRBJ2-5|TRBV5-1|NA|NA
TGCGCCAGCAGCCACCCGACAGAAAGCAGGGAGACCCAGTACTTC
CASSHPTESRETQYF
>TRBJ2-7|TRBV5-5|NA|NA
TGTGCCAGCAGCTTACAAATCCCAGGGGAGAGCAGCTACGAGCAGTACTTC
CASSLQIPGESSYEQYF
>TRBJ2-1|TRBV5-6|TRBD2|NA
TGTGCCAGCAGCTTCGGACTAGCGGTTTATGAGCAGTTCTTC
CASSFGLAVYEQFF
>TRBJ2-5|TRBV14|NA|NA
TGTGCCAGCAGCCAAGCCACCGGACGAATGACAGAACAAGAGACCCAGTACTTC
CASSQATGRMTEQETQYF
>TRBJ2-7|TRBV6-5|TRBD2|NA
TGTGCCAGCAGTTACTCAAGGACTAGCGGGTACGAGCAGTACTTC
CASSYSRTSGYEQYF
>TRBJ2-1|TRBV10-3|TRBD2|NA
TGTGCCACCTTAACCGGGACTACCACCTACAATGAGCAGTTCTTC
CATLTGTTTYNEQFF
>TRBJ2-7|TRBV5-1|TRBD2|NA
TGCGCCAGCAGCTTGGATCTGCGGGAGGAGCAGTACTTC
CASSLDLREEQYF
>TRBJ2-1|TRBV6-5|TRBD2|NA
TGTGCCAGCAGTTCAGGGACTACCCGGATTCCGAGGGGGCAGTTCTTC
CASSSGTTRIPRGQFF
>TRBJ1-1|TRBV2|NA|NA
TGTGCCAGCAGTGCCAACCCCCGCGGTACTGAAGCTTTCTTT
CASSANPRGTEAFF
>TRBJ1-5|TRBV3-1/TRBV3-2|NA|NA
TGTGCCAGCAGCCAAGGGGGGGGGCCCTATAGCAATCAGCCCCAGCATTTT
CASSQGGGPYSNQPQHF
>TRBJ2-2|TRBV5-1|TRBD2|many
TGCGCCAGCAGCGGGAGGGCGGGAGCTACGAACACCGGGGAGCTGTTTTTT
CASSGRAGATNTGELFF
>TRBJ2-2|TRBV10-3|TRBD2|NA
TGTGCCATCAGGGTAGCGGGAGCGGGCACCGGGGAGCTGTTTTTT
CAIRVAGAGTGELFF
>TRBJ1-5|TRBV21-1|NA|NA
TGTGCCAGCAGCAAAAAGCGGGGACCGAAAAGCAATCAGCCCCAGCATTTT
CASSKKRGPKSNQPQHF
>TRBJ2-3|TRBV2|NA|NA
TGTGCCAGCTGGGGCCCTCCGGCCACAGATACGCAGTATTTT
CASWGPPATDTQYF
>TRBJ1-3|TRBV2|NA|NA
TGTGCCAGCAGTGTTCGGTCGTTAAACACCATATATTTT
CASSVRSLNTIYF
>TRBJ2-7|TRBV29-1|TRBD2|NA
TGCAGCGTGGTAGCGGGAGGCTACGAGCAGTACTTC
CSVVAGGYEQYF
>TRBJ1-5|TRBV15|NA|NA
TGTGCCACCAGCAGAGATGTTATGGAGGGCAACCAGCCCCAGCATTTT
CATSRDVMEGNQPQHF
>TRBJ2-1|TRBV7-9|TRBD2|NA
TGTGCCAGCAGCTCCACTAGCGGGAGGATTAATGAGCAGTTCTTC
CASSSTSGRINEQFF
>TRBJ2-7|TRBV6-2/TRBV6-3|TRBD2|NA
TGTGCCAGCAGTTACCTCCTCGCGGGTAGCGGGAGGAGGAAATCCTACGAGCAGTACTTC
CASSYLLAGSGRRKSYEQYF
>TRBJ2-1|TRBV27|TRBD1|NA
TGTGCCAGCAGTCCAGGGACAGGGACCTACAATGAGCAGTTCTTC
CASSPGTGTYNEQFF
>TRBJ2-2|TRBV27|NA|NA
TGTGCCAGCAGTTTACGCAGGGCCGACACCGGGGAGCTGTTTTTT
CASSLRRADTGELFF
>TRBJ1-1|TRBV9|NA|once
TGTGCCAGCAGCGTAGTAGGGGGGGAAACTGAAGCTTTCTTT
CASSVVGGETEAFF
>TRBJ1-1|TRBV18|NA|NA
TGTGCCAGCTCACCATTTTCAGGGGATGTGGGAGCTTTCTTT
CASSPFSGDVGAFF
>TRBJ1-2|TRBV7-9|NA|NA
TGTGCCAGCAGCCAGGCTAAATACGGTGGCCATGGCTACACCTTC
CASSQAKYGGHGYTF
>TRBJ1-6|TRBV30|TRBD1|NA
TGTGCCTGGAGTTGGACAGGGGGCGCCCCGTCCTATAATTCACCCCTCCACTTT
CAWSWTGGAPSYNSPLHF
>TRBJ2-1|TRBV19|TRBD2|NA
TGTGCCAGTAGTATAGGGACTAGGAATGAGCAGTTCTTC
CASSIGTRNEQFF
>TRBJ1-5|TRBV15|NA|NA
TGTGCCACCAGCAGAGATTGGGGAGGGCCCCAGCATTTT
CATSRDWGGPQHF
>TRBJ1-2|TRBV12-3/TRBV12-4|TRBD1|NA
TGTGCCAGCAGTACCACAGGGGGCGGCTACACCTTC
CASSTTGGGYTF
>TRBJ1-1|TRBV29-1|NA|NA
TGCAGCGCTGTGACAGTGAACACTGAAGCTTTCTTT
CSAVTVNTEAFF
>TRBJ2-1|TRBV6-1|TRBD2|NA
TGTGCCAGCAGTGATCCTAGCGGGAGGCACAATGAGCAGTTCTTC
CASSDPSGRHNEQFF